This T cell receptor beta chain was sequenced during a study of T cell responses to AZD1222 COVID-19 vaccine. TCRdb's table, derived via immunoSEQ multiplex PCR, lists solely in-frame clones and lacks some. The repertoire holds approximately 99,000 clones, 87% seen once, with about 3% in the top ten. The germline CDR1 and CDR2 sequences are MNHEY and SVGEGT. V was clipped by 5 bases and J by 6 bases, with 25 bases between them. The CDR3 runs 17 residues. This clone showed up just once. This TCR was sampled from an adult in good health. The sequencing here drew on peripheral blood, taken on day 0 of AZD1222 vaccination. The chain joins TRBV6-2 or TRBV6-3 to TRBJ1-1, with D possibly being TRBD1 (5 bases). The CDR3 is CASSRRGVSYFKSEAFF. DNA of the CDR3: TGTGCCAGCAGTCGCCGGGGGGTCTCCTACTTTAAGTCTGAAGCTTTCTTT.